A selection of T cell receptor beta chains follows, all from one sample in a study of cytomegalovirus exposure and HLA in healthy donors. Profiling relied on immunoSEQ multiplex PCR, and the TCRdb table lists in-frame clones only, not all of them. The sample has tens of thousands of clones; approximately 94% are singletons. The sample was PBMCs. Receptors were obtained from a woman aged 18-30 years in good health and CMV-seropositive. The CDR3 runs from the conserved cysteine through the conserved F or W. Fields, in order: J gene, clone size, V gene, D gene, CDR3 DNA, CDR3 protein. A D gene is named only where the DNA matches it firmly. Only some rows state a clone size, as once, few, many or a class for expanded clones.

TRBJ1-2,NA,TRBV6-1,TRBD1,TGTGCCAGCATGGGGGGACAGGGAGTAGGAGGCTACACCTTC,CASMGGQGVGGYTF
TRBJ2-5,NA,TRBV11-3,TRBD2,TGTGCCAGCAGCTTGGGACTAGCGGGCGAGACCCAGTACTTC,CASSLGLAGETQYF
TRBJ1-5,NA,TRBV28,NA,TGTGCCAGCAGTTTGAGGCGGGGCAGTCAGCCCCAGCATTTT,CASSLRRGSQPQHF
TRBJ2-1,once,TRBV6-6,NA,TGTGCCAGCAGTCGTACAGGGAGTGGGCACAATGAGCAGTTCTTC,CASSRTGSGHNEQFF
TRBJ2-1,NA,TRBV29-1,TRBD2,TGCAGCGTTGACCCCACTAGCGGGGGGGCGAAGGAGCAGTTCTTC,CSVDPTSGGAKEQFF
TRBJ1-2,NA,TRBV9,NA,TGTGCCAGCAGCGTAGACCACAGGGCCTCTGGGTATGGCTACACCTTC,CASSVDHRASGYGYTF
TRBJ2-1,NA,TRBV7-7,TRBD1,TGTGCCAGCAGCCGGGACAGAAGTTATGAGCAGTTCTTC,CASSRDRSYEQFF
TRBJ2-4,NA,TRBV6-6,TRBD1,TGTGCCAGCAGCACAGGACAGGTCAGGTCGAAATACTTC,CASSTGQVRSKYF
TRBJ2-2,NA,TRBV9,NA,TGTGCCAGCAGCGTCAGGGGCCCTCCGAACACCGGGGAGCTGTTTTTT,CASSVRGPPNTGELFF
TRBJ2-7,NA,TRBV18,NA,TGTGCCAGCTCTCCCTTGGGCGACGAGCAGTACTTC,CASSPLGDEQYF
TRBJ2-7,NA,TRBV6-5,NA,TGTGCCAGCAGTTACTTCCACAGGCCAAAGCTCTACGAGCAGTACTTC,CASSYFHRPKLYEQYF
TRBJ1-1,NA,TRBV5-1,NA,TGCGCCAGCAGCGACAACCCTGGGAGTCCGCTTGATAAAACTGAAGCTTTCTTT,CASSDNPGSPLDKTEAFF
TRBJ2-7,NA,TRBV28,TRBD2,TGTGCCAGCAGTACCCTAGCGGAGCCTTACGAGCAGTACTTC,CASSTLAEPYEQYF
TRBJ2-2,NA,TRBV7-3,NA,TGTGCCAGCAGCTTAACCCGGGATAGCGGATTCACCGGGGAGCTGTTTTTT,CASSLTRDSGFTGELFF
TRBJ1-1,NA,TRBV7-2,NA,TGTGCCAGCAGCTTAGACAGGCCGAACACTGAAGCTTTCTTT,CASSLDRPNTEAFF
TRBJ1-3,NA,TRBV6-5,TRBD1,TGTGCCAGCAGTACCACCGGGACAGCAGGAAACACCATATATTTT,CASSTTGTAGNTIYF
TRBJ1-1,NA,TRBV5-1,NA,TGCGCCAGCAGCTTGACAGGGAATCTTATGAACACTGAAGCTTTCTTT,CASSLTGNLMNTEAFF
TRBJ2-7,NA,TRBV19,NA,TGTGCCAGTAGTATGGAGGTTTGGGAGGCCTACGAGCAGTACTTC,CASSMEVWEAYEQYF
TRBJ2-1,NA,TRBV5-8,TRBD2,TGTGCCAGCAGCTGGGGACTAGCTCCTCACAATGAGCAGTTCTTC,CASSWGLAPHNEQFF
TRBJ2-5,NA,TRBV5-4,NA,TGTGCCAGCAGCTTGGGGAGGTTGTACCAAGAGACCCAGTACTTC,CASSLGRLYQETQYF
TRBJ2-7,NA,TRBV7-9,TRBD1,TGTGCCAGCAGCTGGACAGGGGCAACCCGAGGGGAGCAGTACTTC,CASSWTGATRGEQYF
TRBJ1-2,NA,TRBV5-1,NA,TGCGCCAGCAGAATGAATTCTGGGCCAGCTAACTATGGCTACACCTTC,CASRMNSGPANYGYTF
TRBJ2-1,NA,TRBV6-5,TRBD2,TGTGCCAGCAGTTTAGCGGGAGCGAACTACAATGAGCAGTTCTTC,CASSLAGANYNEQFF
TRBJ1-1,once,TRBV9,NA,TGTGCCAGCAGCGTCGGGGGGGGAGTGGACACTGAAGCTTTCTTT,CASSVGGGVDTEAFF
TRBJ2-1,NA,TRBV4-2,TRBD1,TGTGCCAGCAGCCAAGTTAGGGGACAGGGAAGGAATGAGCAGTTCTTC,CASSQVRGQGRNEQFF
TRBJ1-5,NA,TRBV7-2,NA,TGTGCCAGCAGCTACCGCCAGGGAAACAATCAGCCCCAGCATTTT,CASSYRQGNNQPQHF
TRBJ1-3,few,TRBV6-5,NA,TGTGCCAGCAGCCCCCTGAGCTCTGGAAACACCATATATTTT,CASSPLSSGNTIYF
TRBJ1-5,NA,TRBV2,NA,TGTGCCAGCAGCGGCGAGGTCGATCAGCCCCAGCATTTT,CASSGEVDQPQHF
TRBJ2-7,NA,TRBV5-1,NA,TGCGCCAGCAGCTTCCGTGAAGGGAGCCCCTACGAGCAGTACTTC,CASSFREGSPYEQYF
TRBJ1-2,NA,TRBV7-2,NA,TGTGCCAGCAGCTTATTGTTTCTTCAAAAACAGGGAAATGGCTACACCTTC,CASSLLFLQKQGNGYTF
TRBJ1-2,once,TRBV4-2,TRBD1,TGTGCCAGCAGCCAAGACAACACAGGGGCAAGGGGCTACACCTTC,CASSQDNTGARGYTF
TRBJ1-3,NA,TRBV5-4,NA,TGTGCCAGCAGCCTTGGGCCTGGAAACACCATATATTTT,CASSLGPGNTIYF
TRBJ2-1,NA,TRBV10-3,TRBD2,TGTGCCATCAGATCCGGACTAGCGGGAGGTAACAATGAGCAGTTCTTC,CAIRSGLAGGNNEQFF
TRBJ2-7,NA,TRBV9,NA,TGTGCCAGCAGCGCAACAGGGCGGGAGCAGTACTTC,CASSATGREQYF
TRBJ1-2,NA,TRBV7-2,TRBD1,TGTGCCAGCAGCGTCACTACAGGGGAGGGCTACACCTTC,CASSVTTGEGYTF
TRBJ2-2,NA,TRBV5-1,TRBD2,TGCGCCAGCAGCCCCTGGACTAGCGGGGGGGACGGGGAGCTGTTTTTT,CASSPWTSGGDGELFF
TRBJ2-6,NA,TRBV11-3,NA,TGTGCCAGCAGCTCCCACTCTGGGGCCAACGTCCTGACTTTC,CASSSHSGANVLTF
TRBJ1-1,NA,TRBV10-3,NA,TGCGCTGCCGGGGGTGGGGACACTGAAGCTTTCTTT,CAAGGGDTEAFF
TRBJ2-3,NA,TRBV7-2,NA,TGTGCCAGCAGCTCCCTCACAGCGGGAGATACGCAGTATTTT,CASSSLTAGDTQYF
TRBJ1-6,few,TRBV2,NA,TGTGCCAGCAGCCCCGCGGGTTCACCCCTCCACTTT,CASSPAGSPLHF
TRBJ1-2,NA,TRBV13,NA,TGTGCCAGCAGCTTAGTGGGCAGGCACTATGGCTACACCTTC,CASSLVGRHYGYTF
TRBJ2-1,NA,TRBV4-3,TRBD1,TGCGCCAGCAGCCAAGAACAGGGGGCAGGTGAGCAGTTCTTC,CASSQEQGAGEQFF
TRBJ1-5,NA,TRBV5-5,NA,TGTGCCAGCAGCTTGGCCTATAGCAATCAGCCCCAGCATTTT,CASSLAYSNQPQHF
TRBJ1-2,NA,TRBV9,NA,TGTGCCAGCAGCGTAGGGTACCCACAGCCGTATGGCTACACCTTC,CASSVGYPQPYGYTF
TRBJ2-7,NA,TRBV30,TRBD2,TGTGCCTGGTCCCGGGGGACTATCTACGAGCAGTACTTC,CAWSRGTIYEQYF
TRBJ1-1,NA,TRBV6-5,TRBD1,TGTGCCACCTGGACAGGGAGGGGAGCTTTCTTT,CATWTGRGAFF
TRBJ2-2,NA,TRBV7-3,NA,TGTGCCAGCAGCTCCGGACTGACCGGGGAGCTGTTTTTT,CASSSGLTGELFF
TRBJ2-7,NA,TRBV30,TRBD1,TGTGCCTGGAGTCCAGGGGGTTCCTACGAGCAGTACTTC,CAWSPGGSYEQYF
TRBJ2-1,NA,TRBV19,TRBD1,TGTGCCAGTAGTACCGGGACAGGAAAGTTCTTC,CASSTGTGKFF
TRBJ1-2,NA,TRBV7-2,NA,TGTGCCAGCAGCTCCCCGGTAGCCCCCAACTATGGCTACACCTTC,CASSSPVAPNYGYTF
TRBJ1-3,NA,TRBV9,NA,TGTGCCAGCAGCGTCTATAACTCTGGAAACACCATATATTTT,CASSVYNSGNTIYF
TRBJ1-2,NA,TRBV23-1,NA,TGCGCCAGCGGCAGGGGCGCCAGCCGGAGTCACCCGGGGGGCTACACCTTC,CASGRGASRSHPGGYTF